The 30 T cell receptor beta chains listed next were all sequenced from one sample in a study of blood T cell repertoires in COVID-19 (dated by TCRdb to about 2020). Library preparation was by the immunoSEQ multiplex PCR assay. The table was pulled from immuneACCESS by TCRdb, which kept in-frame rearrangements only. Such tables lose some clones; where checked, under half of the loss comes from unresolved V genes, and the rest has no known cause. The sample data list 150,000 to 200,000 clones, and around 81% of these were observed just once. 9.5% to 15% of the sample lies in the top ten. The sequenced sample was peripheral blood. All receptors come from a woman aged 80 or older with COVID-19, enrolled during active disease.

The chain is built from TRBV5-4 and TRBJ1-1; possibly TRBD1 for D (5 bases). V lost 0 bases, J lost 0 bases, and 9 bases lay in between. The CDR3 is 15 amino acids. CDR1 is SGHNT and CDR2 is YYREEE in the germline V gene (reference sequence). In nucleotides, the CDR3 is TGTGCCAGCAGCTTGGGGGGCAGGATGAACACTGAAGCTTTCTTT. This encodes CASSLGGRMNTEAFF.

V is TRBV29-1 and J is TRBJ2-7; no definite D call. The ends were cut back, 7 bases at V and 3 bases at J, with 7 bases in the middle. The CDR3 covers 10 residues. From germline, CDR1 is SQVTM and CDR2 ANQGSEA. CDR3: CSGHVYEQYF. For the CDR3, the DNA is TGCAGCGGACACGTCTACGAGCAGTACTTC.

The chain is built from TRBV12-3 or TRBV12-4 and TRBJ2-1, with 10 positions matching TRBD2. CDR3 length equals 13 residues. With V trimmed by 4 bases and J by 10 bases, 4 bases remained unmatched. The CDR3 DNA reads TGTGCCAGCAGTTCGAGCGGGGGGGGCGAGCAGTTCTTC. The encoded protein is CASSSSGGGEQFF.

The CDR3 sequence is CSASLDQTFGIEQFF. As DNA, the CDR3 is TGCAGTGCTAGTTTAGACCAGACGTTCGGGATTGAGCAGTTCTTC. The chain joins TRBV20-1 to TRBJ2-1; D may be TRBD2 (5 bases). Per germline, CDR1 DFQATT and CDR2 SNEGSKA (reference sequence). CDR3 size: 15 residues. The germline V and J ends were trimmed by 3 bases and 9 bases, with 21 bases remaining between them.

The chain is built from TRBV11-1 and TRBJ2-7, with D maybe TRBD2 (6 bases). This CDR3 region has 16 residues. Germline CDR1 SGHAT, CDR2 FQDESV (reference sequence). Trimming pared 2 bases from V and 1 base from J, leaving 15 bases between. The CDR3 sequence: CASSLPERRGSYEQYF. In DNA form, the CDR3 reads TGTGCCAGCAGCTTACCCGAGCGGCGGGGTTCCTACGAGCAGTACTTC.

The rearrangement joins TRBV6-2 or TRBV6-3 to TRBJ1-3; TRBD1 matches 8 bases. J was trimmed by 4 bases and V by 6 bases; bases with no gene match: 8. The length of the CDR3 is 15 residues. The V gene's germline CDR1 is MNHEY and CDR2 SVGEGT. The CDR3 reads CASSRDRFYGNTIYF. In nucleotides, the CDR3 is TGTGCCAGCAGCAGGGACAGGTTTTACGGAAACACCATATATTTT.

This sequence joins TRBV6-5 and TRBJ1-5; D remains ambiguous. Germline V lookup: CDR1 MNHEY, CDR2 SVGAGI. Trimming stripped 3 bases from V and 0 bases from J, with 3 bases between. This CDR3 is built from 13 residues. The CDR3 DNA reads as TGTGCCAGCAGTTATCGTAGCAATCAGCCCCAGCATTTT. As protein: CASSYRSNQPQHF.

V and J are TRBV11-3 and TRBJ1-1; D unclear. This CDR3 spans 12 amino acids. Trimming stripped 2 bases from V and 3 bases from J, with 4 bases between. The germline V gene encodes CDR1 SGHNT and CDR2 YENEEA. CDR3 loop: CASSLSDTEAFF. DNA of the CDR3: TGTGCCAGCAGCTTATCAGACACTGAAGCTTTCTTT.

The gene calls are TRBV5-8 and TRBJ2-7; 8 bases line up with TRBD2. The junction had 6 bases not matched to a gene; V was cut back by 4 bases and J by 6 bases. This CDR3 has 13 residues. The germline V gene has CDR1 SGHTS and CDR2 YDEGEE. CDR3 nucleotides: TGTGCCAGCAGCCTAGGACTAGCTACCGAGCAGTACTTC. Translation: CASSLGLATEQYF. Supplemented by reference TRBV5-8 and TRBJ2-7, the full variable domain reads EAGVTQSPTHLIKTRGQQATLRCSPISGHTSVYWYQQALGLGLQFLLWYDEGEERNRGNFPPRFSGRQFPNYSSELNVNALELEDSALYLCASSLGLATEQYFGPGTRLTVT.

The J gene is TRBJ1-1, the V gene TRBV5-4; possibly TRBD1 for D (5 bases). The germline CDR1 and CDR2 sequences are SGHNT and YYREEE (reference sequence). This CDR3 has 13 residues. V was pared by 2 bases and J by 5 bases, with 10 bases between. The CDR3 reads CASSFTGVTEAFF. Written as DNA, the CDR3 is TGTGCCAGCAGCTTCACAGGTGTTACTGAAGCTTTCTTT.

In this sample, this clone turned up once. This sequence joins TRBV5-6 and TRBJ2-7; 8 bases map to TRBD1. With 0 bases clipped from V and 5 bases from J, the junction kept 1 base outside the gene matches. CDR1 is SGHDT, CDR2 YYEEEE, per germline. The CDR3 runs 13 residues. The CDR3 spells CASSLEQGDEQYF. CDR3 sequence (DNA): TGTGCCAGCAGCTTGGAACAGGGGGACGAGCAGTACTTC.

This clone was counted once. The chain joins TRBV7-3 to TRBJ1-3; no clear D. The V end lost 2 bases, the J end lost 0 bases, and 5 bases lay between the germline ends. The germline V gene has CDR1 SGHTA and CDR2 FQGTGA. The CDR3 spans 14 residues. CDR3 loop: CASSLQASGNTIYF. In nucleotides, the CDR3 is TGTGCCAGCAGCTTACAGGCCTCTGGAAACACCATATATTTT.

The chain carries TRBV7-2 and TRBJ2-5; 8 bases map to TRBD2. Trimming at V came to 5 bases and at J to 7 bases, leaving 9 bases not matched to a gene. The CDR3 extends over 14 amino acids. Germline V gene data show CDR1 as SGHTA and CDR2 as FQGNSA. The CDR3 region is CASSRAGGSGTQYF. In DNA, the CDR3 is TGTGCCAGCAGCAGGGCGGGGGGCTCGGGGACCCAGTACTTC.

The chain has TRBV19 and TRBJ2-1; D gene unclear. The V gene's germline CDR1 is LNHDA and CDR2 SQIVND (reference sequence). The CDR3 length is 13 residues. V dropped 2 bases and J dropped 6 bases, with 8 bases sitting between them. CDR3 bases: TGTGCCAGTAGTATATCACTGATCAATGAGCAGTTCTTC. Its protein is CASSISLINEQFF.

The CDR3 reads CASTDPREGQGEQYF. The CDR3 DNA reads as TGTGCCAGCACCGATCCGCGGGAGGGCCAGGGGGAGCAGTACTTC. This chain connects TRBV5-4 to TRBJ2-7; 9 bases align to TRBD2. CDR1 and CDR2 (germline): SGHNT, YYREEE (reference sequence). Trimming at V came to 6 bases and at J to 7 bases, leaving 14 bases not matched to a gene. This CDR3 is built from 15 residues.

V and J are TRBV6-6 and TRBJ1-5; unclear D gene. CDR3 length: 12 residues. Germline V lookup: CDR1 MNHNY, CDR2 SVGAGI (reference sequence). V was trimmed by 6 bases and J by 5 bases, leaving 8 bases between them. CDR3 in amino acids: CASSPPDQPQHF. The CDR3, as DNA: TGTGCCAGCAGCCCCCCGGATCAGCCCCAGCATTTT.

The chain has TRBV7-2 and TRBJ2-7; D call uncertain. Per the germline V gene, CDR1 is SGHTA and CDR2 is FQGNSA. The CDR3 covers 14 residues. Trimming removed 5 bases from V and 6 bases from J, with 17 bases in between. The CDR3 protein is CASSPFAGQVEQYF. The CDR3 nucleotides read TGTGCCAGCAGCCCGTTCGCTGGTCAGGTCGAGCAGTACTTC.

The chain links TRBV28 to TRBJ2-7, with D tentatively TRBD1 (5 bases). This CDR3 is 12 amino acids long. V shed 5 bases and J shed 5 bases, with 10 bases lying between them. CDR1 and CDR2 (germline): MDHEN, SYDVKM. The CDR3, as DNA: TGTGCCAGCAGTACAGGTCCCAACGAGCAGTACTTC. Residues: CASSTGPNEQYF.

The CDR3 DNA reads as TGTGCCAGCAGCTTGCCGGGACAGGGCCCTAGGGGGTCACCCCTCCACTTT. Amino acid sequence: CASSLPGQGPRGSPLHF. The chain is built from TRBV11-3 and TRBJ1-6; 9 bases map to TRBD1. There are 17 residues in the CDR3. J lost 10 bases, V lost 3 bases, and 13 bases had no gene match. Germline loops: CDR1 SGHNT, CDR2 YENEEA.

CDR3 sequence: CASSISRDGNTIYF. The CDR3 region has the DNA TGTGCCAGTAGTATAAGCAGGGATGGAAACACCATATATTTT. The rearrangement links TRBV19 to TRBJ1-3, with a weak D call TRBD1 (5 bases). Germline V gene sequence: CDR1 LNHDA, CDR2 SQIVND (reference sequence). The V end lost 2 bases, the J end lost 3 bases, and 8 bases lay between the germline ends. The CDR3 covers 14 residues.

The chain recombines TRBV19 with TRBJ1-5; 7 bases match TRBD1. Germline loops: CDR1 LNHDA, CDR2 SQIVND (reference sequence). Unmatched junction bases numbered 10, after V lost 1 base and J lost 7 bases. The CDR3 loop spans 16 amino acids. CDR3 protein: CASSIGRTGRGQPQHF. The CDR3 nucleotides read TGTGCCAGTAGTATAGGTCGGACAGGAAGAGGCCAGCCCCAGCATTTT. The whole variable domain, filled in from reference TRBV19 and TRBJ1-5, reads DGGITQSPKYLFRKEGQNVTLSCEQNLNHDAMYWYRQDPGQGLRLIYYSQIVNDFQKGDIAEGYSVSREKKESFPLTVTSAQKNPTAFYLCASSIGRTGRGQPQHFGDGTRLSIL.

The chain carries TRBV27 and TRBJ1-2, with 7 bases that match TRBD1. Germline lookup yields CDR1 MNHEY and CDR2 SMNVEV (reference sequence). Losses at the gene ends were 8 bases for V and 4 bases for J; bases not matched to a gene: 7. This CDR3 is 13 amino acids long. The CDR3, as DNA: TGTGCCAGCGGTCGACAGGGCGTCTATGGCTACACCTTC. It yields the protein CASGRQGVYGYTF.

This chain links TRBV14 with TRBJ2-1; 12 nucleotides align to TRBD2. The CDR3 runs 14 residues. Looked up from germline, CDR1 is SGHDN and CDR2 is FVKESK. V trimming: 3 bases; J trimming: 7 bases; junction bases outside the gene matches: 1. The CDR3 protein is CASSQLAGGNEQFF. The DNA for the CDR3 is TGTGCCAGCAGCCAGCTAGCGGGAGGGAATGAGCAGTTCTTC.

The chain employs TRBV21-1 and TRBJ1-6; the D call TRBD1 from the table was never checked on the DNA. TRBV21-1 is a known pseudogene. The CDR3 sequence is 14 residues long. Here the CDR3 reads CASSKTGGESPLHF. DNA of the CDR3: TGTGCCAGCAGCAAAACAGGGGGCGAATCACCCCTCCACTTT.

This chain links TRBV6-5 with TRBJ2-2, with D unclear. Trimming pared 4 bases from V and 7 bases from J, leaving 16 bases between. The germline V gene has CDR1 MNHEY and CDR2 SVGAGI. The CDR3 consists of 15 residues. CDR3 residues: CASSWSIERIGELFF. The CDR3 DNA reads as TGTGCCAGCAGTTGGAGCATAGAGAGGATCGGGGAGCTGTTTTTT.

DNA of the CDR3: TGCGCCAGCAGCCAAGATCTTCAGGGGGGTACTGAAGCTTTCTTT. Its translation is CASSQDLQGGTEAFF. This chain connects TRBV4-1 to TRBJ1-1, with 7 bases fitting TRBD1. The germline V gene has CDR1 MGHRA and CDR2 YSYEKL. The length of the CDR3 is 15 residues. V gave up 0 bases and J gave up 5 bases; unmatched junction bases: 6.

This clone was seen just once. The chain recombines TRBV7-2 with TRBJ2-1; TRBD2 agrees at 9 bases. CDR3 length equals 16 residues. The germline V gene encodes CDR1 SGHTA and CDR2 FQGNSA. J gave up 10 bases and V 5 bases, and 15 bases lay outside the gene matches. The CDR3 coding sequence is TGTGCCAGCAGCGTTTCTAGCGGGGTAGGGGCTAGCGAGCAGTTCTTC. Its protein product is CASSVSSGVGASEQFF.

The chain is built from TRBV27 and TRBJ1-5; TRBD1 matches 8 bases. Germline CDR1 is MNHEY and CDR2 is SMNVEV (reference sequence). The V segment lost 2 bases and the J segment 3 bases; nucleotides outside the gene matches: 3. This CDR3 is 15 amino acids long. CDR3 nucleotide sequence: TGTGCCAGCAGTTTACAGGGGGCATACAATCAGCCCCAGCATTTT. Residues: CASSLQGAYNQPQHF.

The chain has TRBV4-3 and TRBJ2-3, with unresolved D. Germline assignment: CDR1 LGHNA and CDR2 YSLEER. Deletions cut 1 base from V and 0 bases from J, with 14 bases between. The CDR3 has 17 amino acids. The CDR3 loop reads CASSQGHYATSTDTQYF. The CDR3 region has the DNA TGCGCCAGCAGCCAAGGCCACTACGCAACTAGCACAGATACGCAGTATTTT.

The chain recombines TRBV4-1 with TRBJ1-2, with D maybe TRBD1 (6 bases). Germline V lookup: CDR1 MGHRA, CDR2 YSYEKL. V was shortened by 4 bases and J by 8 bases, with 23 bases between the two germline ends. There are 16 residues in the CDR3. The CDR3 nucleotides are TGCGCCAGCAGCCTTTCGCCCCTACAGGGAATTGGGGGCTACACCTTC. Amino acid sequence: CASSLSPLQGIGGYTF.